This entry describes one T cell receptor (beta chain). The sort gate was single viable CD3+CD4+CD8-CD45RO+ cells for memory CD4+ T cells. Germline lookup yields CDR1 SGHKS and CDR2 YYEKEE (reference sequence). The CDR3 is 13 residues long. Trimming cost V 4 bases and J 4 bases, with 11 bases left between them. The data stem from a study of memory CD4+ T cells and cytomegalovirus serostatus. Generated by immunoSEQ multiplex PCR, the TCRdb table keeps only in-frame clones and is missing some. The table shows tens of thousands of clones, with about three quarters occurring only once. The sequence derives from an adult in good health and CMV-seropositive. The chain carries TRBV5-5 and TRBJ1-2; D perhaps matches TRBD1 (5 bases). Sequenced material: memory CD4+ T cells from blood. The CDR3 DNA reads TGTGCCAGCAGCCTAGAGGACACCTATGGCTACACCTTC. This gives the protein CASSLEDTYGYTF.